Listed below are T cell receptor beta chains from one sample, sequenced in a study of shared clonotypes between healthy human individuals. Profiled with immunoSEQ multiplex PCR; TCRdb holds only in-frame clones, not every one. The sample has about 1 million clones; about three quarters are singletons. Input material: memory CD4+ T cells sorted from blood. The receptors derive from a man between 18 and 35 years old in good health. Each CDR3 is given with its conserved first and last residue. D genes are given only for firm matches. Some rows have no size entry. The others give once, few or many, or a class for an expanded clone.

d_call | clone_size | j_call | v_call | cdr3_nt | cdr3_aa
TRBD1 | . | TRBJ1-2 | TRBV25-1 | TGTGCCAGCAGTTCGACAGGGTCCTATGGCTACACCTTC | CASSSTGSYGYTF
. | few | TRBJ2-1 | TRBV7-9 | TGTGCCAGCAGCCAGTCATCGGCGCAGTTCTTC | CASSQSSAQFF
. | . | TRBJ1-2 | TRBV7-2 | TGTGCCAGCAATGAGAAGGAGGGAAGGAGTTATGGCTACACCTTC | CASNEKEGRSYGYTF
. | . | TRBJ2-1 | TRBV11-2 | TGTGCCAGCAGCTTAGGCCTGGGCGGCCCCTACAATGAGCAGTTCTTC | CASSLGLGGPYNEQFF
. | once | TRBJ2-1 | TRBV29-1 | TGCAGCGTTCTAAGGGCGTCTTCCGGGGAGCAGTTCTTC | CSVLRASSGEQFF
TRBD2 | . | TRBJ2-7 | TRBV5-8 | TGTGCCAGCAGCTTGCCAGGGACTAGTCCCTACGAGCAGTACTTC | CASSLPGTSPYEQYF
TRBD2 | . | TRBJ2-7 | TRBV5-1 | TGCGCCAGCAGCGCCGGGACTAGCGGGTCCTACGAGCAGTACTTC | CASSAGTSGSYEQYF
TRBD2 | once | TRBJ2-3 | TRBV5-6 | TGTGCCAGCAGCTTGGGGCTAAGCGGGAAGACAGATACGCAGTATTTT | CASSLGLSGKTDTQYF
. | . | TRBJ1-5 | TRBV4-1 | TGCGCCAGCAGCCAAGCAGGGTTTTATAGCAATCAGCCCCAGCATTTT | CASSQAGFYSNQPQHF
. | once | TRBJ2-1 | TRBV4-1 | TGCGCCAGCAGCCCTCTACGCGCTTTGACCCATGAGCAGTTCTTC | CASSPLRALTHEQFF
TRBD1 | . | TRBJ1-2 | TRBV2 | TGTGCCAGCAGTGACGGTCAGGACAGGGGCTCTGGCTACACCTTC | CASSDGQDRGSGYTF
. | . | TRBJ1-2 | TRBV5-4 | TGTGCCAGCAGCTTGGTCCGGGGCGAGATGTATGGCTACACCTTC | CASSLVRGEMYGYTF
. | . | TRBJ2-1 | TRBV5-4 | TGTGCCAGCAGCTTGGCGAGCAACAATGAGCAGTTCTTC | CASSLASNNEQFF
. | . | TRBJ2-5 | TRBV2 | TGTGCCAGCAGACAGGGACGTAGCCAAGAGACCCAGTACTTC | CASRQGRSQETQYF
. | . | TRBJ2-3 | TRBV2 | TGTGCCAGCAGTCGACAGACAGATACGCAGTATTTT | CASSRQTDTQYF
. | . | TRBJ1-6 | TRBV9 | TGTGCCAGCAGCGTGGGACCCTCCTATAATTCACCCCTCCACTTT | CASSVGPSYNSPLHF
TRBD1 | . | TRBJ1-5 | TRBV15 | TGTGCCACCAGCAGAGATTTGGGACAGGGTAATCAGCCCCAGCATTTT | CATSRDLGQGNQPQHF
. | many | TRBJ1-2 | TRBV6-1 | TGTGCCAGCAGGTCAGGGTGGGATGGCAACTATGGCTACACCTTC | CASRSGWDGNYGYTF
TRBD2 | . | TRBJ2-2 | TRBV29-1 | TGCAGCGTTCCTAAGGAGACTAGCGCGGGCACCGGGGAGCTGTTTTTT | CSVPKETSAGTGELFF
. | few | TRBJ1-1 | TRBV29-1 | TGCAGCGTTGAATGGACAGAAGCCCGTAAAACTGAAGCTTTCTTT | CSVEWTEARKTEAFF
TRBD1 | many | TRBJ2-2 | TRBV6-5 | TGTGCCAGCAGTTACCGGGGACAGATACCCACCGGGGAGCTGTTTTTT | CASSYRGQIPTGELFF
TRBD1 | once | TRBJ2-5 | TRBV6-5 | TGTGCCAGCAGTTACTCGGGGGACAGGGGCAGGGAGACCCAGTACTTC | CASSYSGDRGRETQYF
. | . | TRBJ1-5 | TRBV7-8 | TGTGCCAGCAGCTTAGGATCCGGCTATAGCAATCAGCCCCAGCATTTT | CASSLGSGYSNQPQHF
. | . | TRBJ2-1 | TRBV27 | TGTGCCAGCAGTTTACGTACAGTTGGTGAGCAGTTCTTC | CASSLRTVGEQFF
. | . | TRBJ1-2 | TRBV19 | TGTGCCAGTAGTATAGCCATACAGGGCGGCTATGGCTACACCTTC | CASSIAIQGGYGYTF
TRBD2 | once | TRBJ2-5 | TRBV6-5 | TGTGCCAGCAGTGCGACTAGCGGGAGAGGAAAGACCCAGTACTTC | CASSATSGRGKTQYF
. | many | TRBJ1-6 | TRBV10-3 | TGTGCCATCAGCGGACGGGATAATTCACCCCTCCACTTT | CAISGRDNSPLHF
. | . | TRBJ2-2 | TRBV30 | TGTGCCTGGAGCTCCCCGGCCGCTAGCCGATTAACCGGGGAGCTGTTTTTT | CAWSSPAASRLTGELFF
TRBD1 | . | TRBJ1-6 | TRBV6-1 | TGTGCCAGCAGTGATAGGACAGGGGGGGGTTCACCCCTCCACTTT | CASSDRTGGGSPLHF
. | . | TRBJ2-7 | TRBV11-2 | TGTGCCAGCAGCACAGCGGTATCCTACGAGCAGTACTTC | CASSTAVSYEQYF
. | . | TRBJ2-3 | TRBV7-9 | TGTGCCAGCAGCTTAGTACGACCGGGGGATACAGATACGCAGTATTTT | CASSLVRPGDTDTQYF
TRBD1 | . | TRBJ1-1 | TRBV10-3 | TGTGCCATCAGCGCCAACCCGGGACAGGGAAAGGAGAACACTGAAGCTTTCTTT | CAISANPGQGKENTEAFF
TRBD1 | . | TRBJ1-2 | TRBV5-6 | TGTGCCAGCGCCCGGGACAGTTTCGAGGGCTACACCTTC | CASARDSFEGYTF
. | . | TRBJ2-3 | TRBV19 | TGTGCCAGTAGTCCTCGAGCGGATACGCAGTATTTT | CASSPRADTQYF
TRBD1 | . | TRBJ2-2 | TRBV2 | TGTGCCAGCACCGGACAGGGAGGTAACACCGGGGAGCTGTTTTTT | CASTGQGGNTGELFF
TRBD1 | . | TRBJ1-1 | TRBV5-1 | TGCGCCAGCAGCACGACAGGGGGCGCCGAAGCTTTCTTT | CASSTTGGAEAFF
TRBD2 | . | TRBJ2-1 | TRBV30 | TGTGCCTGGAGTGTAAAGGGCCTAGCGGGAGGGGGGAATGAGCAGTTCTTC | CAWSVKGLAGGGNEQFF
TRBD1 | . | TRBJ1-3 | TRBV4-2 | TGTGCCAGCAGCATAGGACAGGGGGCCAGCTCTGGAAACACCATATATTTT | CASSIGQGASSGNTIYF
. | . | TRBJ2-1 | TRBV5-1 | TGCGCCAGCAGCTTGGATGGCAGGGTTAGCAATGAGCAGTTCTTC | CASSLDGRVSNEQFF
TRBD2 | . | TRBJ2-3 | TRBV5-1 | TGCGCCAGCGGGAGGGGAGATACAGATACGCAGTATTTT | CASGRGDTDTQYF
. | . | TRBJ1-1 | TRBV18 | TGTGCCAGCTCACCCGGGCACCCGAACACTGAAGCTTTCTTT | CASSPGHPNTEAFF